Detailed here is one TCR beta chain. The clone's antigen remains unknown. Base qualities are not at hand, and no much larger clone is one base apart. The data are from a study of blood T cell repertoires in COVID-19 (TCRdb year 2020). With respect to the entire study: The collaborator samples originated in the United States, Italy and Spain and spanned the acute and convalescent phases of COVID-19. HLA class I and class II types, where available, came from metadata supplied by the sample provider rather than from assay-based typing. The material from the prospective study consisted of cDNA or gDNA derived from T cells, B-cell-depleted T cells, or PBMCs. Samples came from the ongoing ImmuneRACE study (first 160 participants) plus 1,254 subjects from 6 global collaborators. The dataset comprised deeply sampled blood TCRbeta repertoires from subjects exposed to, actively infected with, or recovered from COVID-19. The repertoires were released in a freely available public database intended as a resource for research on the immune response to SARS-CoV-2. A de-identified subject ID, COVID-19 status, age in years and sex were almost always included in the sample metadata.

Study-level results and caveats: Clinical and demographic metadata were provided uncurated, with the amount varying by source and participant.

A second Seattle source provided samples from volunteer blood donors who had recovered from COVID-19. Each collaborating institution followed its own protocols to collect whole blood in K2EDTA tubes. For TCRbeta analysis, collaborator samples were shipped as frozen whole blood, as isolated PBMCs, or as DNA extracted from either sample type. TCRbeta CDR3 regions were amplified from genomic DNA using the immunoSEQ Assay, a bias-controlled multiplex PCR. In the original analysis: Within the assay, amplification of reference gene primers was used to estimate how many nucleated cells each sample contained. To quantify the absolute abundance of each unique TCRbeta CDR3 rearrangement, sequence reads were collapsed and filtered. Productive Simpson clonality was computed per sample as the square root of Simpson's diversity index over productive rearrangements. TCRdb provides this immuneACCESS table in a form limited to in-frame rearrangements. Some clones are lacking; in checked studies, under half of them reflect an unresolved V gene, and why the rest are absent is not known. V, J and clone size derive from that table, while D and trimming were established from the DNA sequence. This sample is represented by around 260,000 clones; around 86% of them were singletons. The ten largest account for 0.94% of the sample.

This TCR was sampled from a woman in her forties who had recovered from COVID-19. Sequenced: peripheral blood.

The CDR3 protein sequence reads: CASSMRWQEGEKLFF. The nucleotides read TGTGCCAGTAGTATGCGGTGGCAGGAGGGAGAAAAACTGTTTTTT. The chain links TRBV19 with TRBJ1-4, with the D gene uncertain. Measured from the cysteine to the phenylalanine, the CDR3 is 15 residues long. Only the CDR3 DNA is retained, 45 bases long and in frame from the first base. V was cut back by 3 bases and J by 8 bases, leaving a gap of 16 bases between them. Based on the germline V gene (reference sequence), the CDR1 and CDR2 sequences are LNHDA and SQIVND.